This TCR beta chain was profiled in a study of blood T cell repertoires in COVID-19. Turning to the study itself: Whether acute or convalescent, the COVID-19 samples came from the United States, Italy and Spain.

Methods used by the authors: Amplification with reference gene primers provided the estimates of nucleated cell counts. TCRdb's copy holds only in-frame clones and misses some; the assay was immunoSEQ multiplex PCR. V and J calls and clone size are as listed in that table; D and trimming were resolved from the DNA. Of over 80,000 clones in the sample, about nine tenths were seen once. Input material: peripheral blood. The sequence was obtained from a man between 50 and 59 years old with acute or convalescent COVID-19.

Written as DNA, the CDR3 is TGTGCCAGCTCACCCCTCGGGGCTGAAGCTTTCTTT. Protein sequence: CASSPLGAEAFF. The V and J genes are TRBV18 and TRBJ1-1; D not resolved. The CDR3 is 12 amino acids. Trimming left V 3 bases short and J 6 bases short, with 8 bases between. The germline gives CDR1 KGHSH, CDR2 LQKENI.